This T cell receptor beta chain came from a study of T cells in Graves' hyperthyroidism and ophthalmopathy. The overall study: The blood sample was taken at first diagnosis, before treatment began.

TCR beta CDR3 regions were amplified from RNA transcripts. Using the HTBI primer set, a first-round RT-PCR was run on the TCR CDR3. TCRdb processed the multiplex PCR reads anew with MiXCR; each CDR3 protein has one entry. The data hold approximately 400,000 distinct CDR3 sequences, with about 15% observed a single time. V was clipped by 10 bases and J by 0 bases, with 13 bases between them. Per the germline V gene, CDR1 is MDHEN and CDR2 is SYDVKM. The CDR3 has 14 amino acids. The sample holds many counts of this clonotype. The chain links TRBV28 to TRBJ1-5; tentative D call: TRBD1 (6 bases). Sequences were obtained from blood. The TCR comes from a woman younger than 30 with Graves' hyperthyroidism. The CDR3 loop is CATNREHSNQPQHF. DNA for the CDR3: TGTGCCACCAACAGGGAGCATAGCAATCAGCCCCAGCATTTT. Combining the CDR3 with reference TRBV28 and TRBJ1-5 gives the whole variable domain DVKVTQSSRYLVKRTGEKVFLECVQDMDHENMFWYRQDPGLGLRLIYFSYDVKMKEKGDIPEGYSVSREKKERFSLILESASTNQTSMYLCATNREHSNQPQHFGDGTRLSIL.